A single count supports the clone carrying this TCR beta chain. What it binds is unknown. The CDR3 runs to 15 residues. V trimming: 4 bases; J trimming: 3 bases; junction bases outside the gene matches: 8. Germline V gives CDR1 SGHRS, CDR2 YFSETQ. These data belong to a study of siplizumab effects on memory and regulatory T cells. Study results and limitations: Only a minor fraction of alloreactive clones mapped to unstimulated subsets. Tregs proliferating in siplizumab cultures lacked confirmation of their suppressive function. Memory T cells appeared less diverse than naive cells, which seemed to contribute substantially to alloresponse.

Approximately 100,000 TCR templates per sample were sequenced. Sequencing used immunoSEQ multiplex PCR; TCRdb keeps in-frame clones, though not all of them. The sample has over 100,000 clones; under 95% are singletons. Sequencing was done on a sample of Tregs sorted from blood. This TCR came from a human donor in good health. The chain links TRBV5-1 to TRBJ2-7; TRBD1 agrees at 9 bases. CDR3: CASSPRQGGIYEQYF. CDR3 DNA sequence: TGCGCCAGCAGCCCCCGACAGGGGGGGATCTACGAGCAGTACTTC.